This T cell receptor (beta chain) was sequenced for a study of control samples from healthy donors and cancer patients. Using immunoSEQ multiplex PCR, the repertoire was profiled, and TCRdb retains in-frame clones only, with some absent. The data show some 150,000 clones, about 91% seen once. V lost 2 bases and J lost 3, with 8 bases in between. This CDR3 comprises 14 residues. From germline, CDR1 is SNHLY and CDR2 FYNNEI. This sequence originates from a man younger than 40 in good health. The chain has TRBV2 and TRBJ2-1, with TRBD1 as a possible D gene (5 bases). Material: blood. The CDR3 spells CASSEPQDYNEQFF. Written as DNA, the CDR3 is TGTGCCAGCAGTGAACCACAGGACTACAATGAGCAGTTCTTC.